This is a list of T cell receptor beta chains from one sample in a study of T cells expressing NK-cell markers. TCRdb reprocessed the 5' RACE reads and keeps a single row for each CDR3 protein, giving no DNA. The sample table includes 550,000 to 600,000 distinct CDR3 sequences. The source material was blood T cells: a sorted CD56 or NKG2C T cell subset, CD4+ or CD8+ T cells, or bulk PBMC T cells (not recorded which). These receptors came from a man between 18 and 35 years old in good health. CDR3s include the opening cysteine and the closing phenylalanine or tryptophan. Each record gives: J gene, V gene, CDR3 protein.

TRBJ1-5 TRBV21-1 CASSIVTRVGQPQHF
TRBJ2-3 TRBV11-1 CASSSPGGQGAQYF
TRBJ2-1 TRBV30 CAWSAPGVEQFF
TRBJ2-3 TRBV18 CASSADRNTDTQYF
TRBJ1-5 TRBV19 CASRPVSTYSNQPQHF
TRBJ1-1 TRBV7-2 CASSFGTGGNTEAFF
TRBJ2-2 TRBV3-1 CASSPQGGGGTGELFF
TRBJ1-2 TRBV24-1 CATSDRRTANYGYTF
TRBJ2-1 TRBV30 CAWSKAFNEQFF
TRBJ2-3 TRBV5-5 CASSIQGPDTDTQYF
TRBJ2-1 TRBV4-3 CASSQGTQGGYNEQFF
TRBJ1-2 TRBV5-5 CASSLAQSYGAVYGYTF
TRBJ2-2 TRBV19 CATAEPAVNTGELFF
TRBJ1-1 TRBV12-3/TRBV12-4 CASSLIPGGGGYTEAFF
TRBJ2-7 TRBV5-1 CASSPGLGRGEQYF
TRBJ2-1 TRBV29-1 CSVEYITKVEQFF
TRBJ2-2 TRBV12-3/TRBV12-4 CASSLLPRGGELFF
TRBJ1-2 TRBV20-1 CSASPTGYYGYTF
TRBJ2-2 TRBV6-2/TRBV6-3 CASTRKRAGELFF
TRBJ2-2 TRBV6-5 CASRTGLAGAANTGELFF
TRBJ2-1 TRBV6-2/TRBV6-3 CASSGGTAASYNEQFF
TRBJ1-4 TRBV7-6 CASSSRHDEKLFF
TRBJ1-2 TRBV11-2 CASSSRVNYGYTF